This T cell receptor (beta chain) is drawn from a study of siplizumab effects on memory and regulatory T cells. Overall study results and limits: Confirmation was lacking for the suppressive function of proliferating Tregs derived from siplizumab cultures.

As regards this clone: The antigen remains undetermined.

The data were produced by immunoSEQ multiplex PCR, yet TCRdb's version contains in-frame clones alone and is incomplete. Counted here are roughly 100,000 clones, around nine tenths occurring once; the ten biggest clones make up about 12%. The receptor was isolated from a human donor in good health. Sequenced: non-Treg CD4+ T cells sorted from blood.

CDR3 sequence (DNA): TGTGCCGGTTCTCGAGGGAGAAGCACCGGGGAGCTGTTTTTT. It codes for CAGSRGRSTGELFF. The chain is built from TRBV2 and TRBJ2-2, with a weak D call TRBD2 (5 bases). Deletions cut 11 bases from V and 4 bases from J, with 17 bases between. The CDR3 has 14 amino acids. Germline CDR1 and CDR2: SNHLY and FYNNEI.